The rows below give T cell receptor beta chains drawn from one sample of a study of T-cell memory formation after mild COVID-19. TCRdb ran MiXCR on the 5' RACE reads and lists one entry per CDR3 protein. The sample lists over 400,000 distinct CDR3 sequences; less than 25% were seen once. Sequencing input: PBMCs or a T cell subset sorted from them (not recorded which). These receptor sequences come from an adult woman who had mild COVID-19 (a few samples of this study predate the infection). Cell type and time point are not known. Each CDR3 is given with its conserved first and last residue. A D gene is named only where the DNA matches it firmly. Not all rows give a size; the values are once, few, many and, for expanded clones, a class.

- | TRBJ1-2 | - | TRBV7-9 | CASRGLTDSNYGYTF | TGTGCCAGCAGAGGGCTGACAGATTCTAACTATGGCTACACCTTC
TRBD1 | TRBJ1-2 | - | TRBV7-8 | CASSGTGGNYGYTF | TGTGCCAGCAGCGGCACAGGGGGGAACTATGGCTACACCTTC
- | TRBJ2-5 | few | TRBV13 | CASSLRGASRTQYF | TGTGCCAGCAGCTTAAGGGGGGCCTCCAGGACCCAGTACTTC
- | TRBJ2-1 | - | TRBV20-1 | CSASLVSYNEQFF | TGCAGTGCTAGTTTAGTGAGCTACAATGAGCAGTTCTTC
TRBD2 | TRBJ2-1 | few | TRBV5-6 | CASSPAPGLAIHNEQFF | TGTGCCAGCAGCCCCGCTCCGGGACTAGCGATCCACAATGAGCAGTTCTTC
- | TRBJ1-1 | few | TRBV15 | CATSREKGGATEAFF | TGTGCCACCAGCAGGGAGAAAGGGGGTGCCACTGAAGCTTTCTTT
TRBD1 | TRBJ1-1 | few | TRBV5-5 | CASSRYAGTGDTEAFF | TGTGCCAGCAGCAGGTACGCCGGGACAGGGGACACTGAAGCTTTCTTT
TRBD1 | TRBJ1-4 | - | TRBV7-8 | CASSPRGQGSYYNEKLFF | TGTGCCAGCAGCCCCAGAGGACAGGGAAGTTACTACAATGAAAAACTGTTTTTT
- | TRBJ2-5 | few | TRBV3-1 | CASSIRETQYF | TGTGCCAGCAGCATCCGGGAGACCCAGTACTTC
TRBD2 | TRBJ2-3 | - | TRBV10-2 | CASRERGGTDTQYF | TGCGCCAGCAGAGAGCGGGGGGGCACAGATACGCAGTATTTT
TRBD1 | TRBJ1-1 | few | TRBV6-1 | CASRMTGVTEAFF | TGTGCCAGCCGTATGACAGGGGTCACTGAAGCTTTCTTT
- | TRBJ1-2 | - | TRBV30 | CAWSMKGAGNYGYTF | TGTGCCTGGAGTATGAAGGGTGCTGGTAACTATGGCTACACCTTC
- | TRBJ2-1 | - | TRBV28 | CASSPGQFPNEQFF | TGTGCCAGCAGTCCCGGACAGTTCCCCAATGAGCAGTTCTTC
TRBD1 | TRBJ2-7 | - | TRBV4-2 | CASSQDPRTGTYEQYF | TGTGCCAGCAGCCAAGATCCCCGGACAGGGACCTACGAGCAGTACTTC
- | TRBJ2-7 | - | TRBV12-3/TRBV12-4 | CASSFSKEGGSYYEQYF | TGTGCCAGCAGTTTTAGCAAGGAGGGCGGCAGTTACTACGAGCAGTACTTC
- | TRBJ2-1 | few | TRBV29-1 | CSVPRGGQFNNEQFF | TGCAGCGTTCCCCGAGGAGGACAGTTTAACAATGAGCAGTTCTTC
- | TRBJ2-1 | few | TRBV11-2 | CASRRTGNNEQFF | TGTGCCAGCAGACGTACAGGAAACAATGAGCAGTTCTTC
- | TRBJ2-3 | few | TRBV9 | CASSVASGSDTQYF | TGTGCCAGCAGCGTAGCTTCGGGGTCAGATACGCAGTATTTT
- | TRBJ2-1 | few | TRBV7-9 | CASSLDTWNEQFF | TGTGCCAGCAGCTTAGATACTTGGAATGAGCAGTTCTTC
TRBD2 | TRBJ2-3 | few | TRBV4-1 | CASSQEPTRGVTQYF | TGCGCCAGCAGCCAAGAACCCACCCGGGGGGTTACGCAGTATTTT
TRBD1 | TRBJ2-1 | - | TRBV7-2 | CASSLVWPGQGSYNEQFF | TGTGCCAGCAGCTTAGTATGGCCGGGACAGGGCTCCTACAATGAGCAGTTCTTC
TRBD1 | TRBJ2-7 | few | TRBV27 | CASSYRGYLYEQYF | TGTGCCAGCAGTTACAGGGGGTACCTCTACGAGCAGTACTTC
- | TRBJ2-1 | - | TRBV12-3/TRBV12-4 | CASSYFDEQFF | TGTGCCAGCAGTTACTTCGATGAGCAGTTCTTC
TRBD1 | TRBJ1-2 | - | TRBV20-1 | CSASAVGDRAYYNYGYTF | TGCAGTGCTAGTGCGGTCGGGGACAGGGCCTATTATAACTATGGCTACACCTTC
- | TRBJ1-5 | once | TRBV5-1 | CASSFAPGVDQPQHF | TGCGCCAGCAGCTTCGCCCCAGGGGTCGATCAGCCCCAGCATTTT
TRBD1 | TRBJ1-5 | - | TRBV24-1 | CATSDLPDRGGNQPQHF | TGTGCCACCAGTGATCTACCGGACAGGGGTGGCAATCAGCCCCAGCATTTT
- | TRBJ1-1 | - | TRBV20-1 | CSARDDGEAFF | TGCAGTGCTAGAGACGACGGTGAAGCTTTCTTT
- | TRBJ1-3 | few | TRBV7-2 | CASSPGRGLSGNTIYF | TGTGCCAGCAGCCCCGGCAGGGGTCTCTCTGGAAACACCATATATTTT
- | TRBJ2-5 | - | TRBV7-2 | CASSLGAGTKSGTQYF | TGTGCCAGCAGCTTAGGAGCTGGGACAAAGTCTGGGACCCAGTACTTC
- | TRBJ1-2 | - | TRBV4-1 | CASSPRVDYGYTF | TGCGCCAGCAGCCCCAGGGTGGACTATGGCTACACCTTC
- | TRBJ2-7 | - | TRBV6-5 | CASSRAIVGTYEQYF | TGTGCCAGCAGTCGAGCTATCGTGGGAACCTACGAGCAGTACTTC
TRBD1 | TRBJ2-1 | - | TRBV7-9 | CASSLPRDRVNYNEQFF | TGTGCCAGCAGCTTACCGCGGGACAGGGTGAACTACAATGAGCAGTTCTTC
- | TRBJ2-7 | - | TRBV30 | CAWSGPGGPGSSYEQYF | TGTGCCTGGAGTGGACCCGGGGGACCCGGTAGCTCCTACGAGCAGTACTTC
- | TRBJ2-5 | - | TRBV7-7 | CASSFLQEQETQYF | TGTGCCAGCAGCTTTCTCCAGGAGCAAGAGACCCAGTACTTC
TRBD1 | TRBJ2-7 | - | TRBV11-1 | CASSEHGQAGYEQYF | TGTGCCAGCAGCGAACATGGACAGGCTGGCTACGAGCAGTACTTC
TRBD1 | TRBJ2-2 | once | TRBV14 | CASSPTGGFLNAGELFF | TGTGCCAGCAGCCCCACAGGGGGCTTCCTGAACGCCGGGGAGCTGTTTTTT
- | TRBJ2-2 | - | TRBV5-1 | CASSLAKNTGELFF | TGCGCCAGCAGCTTGGCAAAGAACACCGGGGAGCTGTTTTTT
- | TRBJ2-1 | once | TRBV5-5 | CASSLELGGVNEQFF | TGTGCCAGCAGCTTGGAACTAGGTGGAGTCAATGAGCAGTTCTTC
TRBD1 | TRBJ2-7 | - | TRBV7-9 | CASSPRGQAFSYEQYF | TGTGCCAGCAGCCCTAGGGGACAGGCCTTCTCCTACGAGCAGTACTTC
- | TRBJ2-3 | once | TRBV12-3/TRBV12-4 | CASSLGYGFLVSDTQYF | TGTGCCAGCAGTTTAGGATATGGGTTCTTGGTCTCAGATACGCAGTATTTT
- | TRBJ2-7 | - | TRBV6-1 | CASSRGGQQEEQYF | TGTGCCAGCAGCCGCGGAGGACAGCAGGAAGAGCAGTACTTC
TRBD2 | TRBJ2-7 | - | TRBV20-1 | CSWGSGTVYEQYF | TGCAGCTGGGGTAGCGGGACCGTTTACGAGCAGTACTTC
- | TRBJ2-2 | - | TRBV14 | CASSQGTWGGTGELFF | TGTGCCAGCAGCCAAGGGACGTGGGGAGGCACCGGGGAGCTGTTTTTT
- | TRBJ1-5 | - | TRBV12-3/TRBV12-4 | CASSLRGQQPQHF | TGTGCCAGCAGTTTAAGGGGCCAACAGCCCCAGCATTTT
- | TRBJ1-1 | - | TRBV6-2/TRBV6-3 | CASSYRLPEQGEAFF | TGTGCCAGCAGTTATAGACTCCCGGAACAGGGTGAAGCTTTCTTT
- | TRBJ1-1 | - | TRBV7-2 | CASSFGGAAEAFF | TGTGCCAGCAGCTTCGGCGGGGCAGCTGAAGCTTTCTTT
- | TRBJ2-4 | - | TRBV4-2 | CASSQTTGSPSYF | TGTGCCAGCAGCCAGACTACAGGGTCCCCTTCGTACTTC
TRBD1 | TRBJ2-6 | few | TRBV19 | CASSILGTGDSGANVLTF | TGTGCCAGTAGTATCCTAGGGACAGGGGACTCTGGGGCCAACGTCCTGACTTTC
- | TRBJ2-2 | - | TRBV24-1 | CATSDNTGELFF | TGTGCCACCAGTGATAACACCGGGGAGCTGTTTTTT
TRBD2 | TRBJ2-7 | - | TRBV6-4 | CASSGLAGEQYF | TGTGCCAGCAGTGGACTAGCGGGAGAGCAGTACTTC
TRBD2 | TRBJ2-5 | - | TRBV4-1 | CASSQERIGSSGEYQETQYF | TGCGCCAGCAGCCAAGAGCGGATTGGGTCTAGCGGCGAATACCAAGAGACCCAGTACTTC
- | TRBJ1-4 | - | TRBV12-3/TRBV12-4 | CASSFIVGETNEKLFF | TGTGCCAGCAGTTTTATTGTTGGGGAAACTAATGAAAAACTGTTTTTT
- | TRBJ2-1 | few | TRBV6-5 | CASSQRDGNEQFF | TGTGCCAGCAGCCAGAGGGACGGGAATGAGCAGTTCTTC
- | TRBJ2-3 | few | TRBV7-9 | CASSSRPSPDTQYF | TGTGCCAGCAGCTCGCGCCCTTCGCCAGATACGCAGTATTTT
- | TRBJ1-1 | - | TRBV7-8 | CATGRQRLNTEAFF | TGTGCCACCGGGAGACAGCGACTGAACACTGAAGCTTTCTTT
TRBD1 | TRBJ1-2 | few | TRBV20-1 | CSARRDRDYGYTF | TGCAGTGCTAGACGAGACAGGGACTATGGCTACACCTTC
- | TRBJ2-1 | - | TRBV30 | CAFSGGPKVEQFF | TGTGCCTTCTCTGGGGGGCCCAAGGTTGAGCAGTTCTTC
TRBD1 | TRBJ2-7 | once | TRBV10-3 | CAISGWGQSYEQYF | TGTGCCATCAGTGGGTGGGGACAGTCGTACGAGCAGTACTTC